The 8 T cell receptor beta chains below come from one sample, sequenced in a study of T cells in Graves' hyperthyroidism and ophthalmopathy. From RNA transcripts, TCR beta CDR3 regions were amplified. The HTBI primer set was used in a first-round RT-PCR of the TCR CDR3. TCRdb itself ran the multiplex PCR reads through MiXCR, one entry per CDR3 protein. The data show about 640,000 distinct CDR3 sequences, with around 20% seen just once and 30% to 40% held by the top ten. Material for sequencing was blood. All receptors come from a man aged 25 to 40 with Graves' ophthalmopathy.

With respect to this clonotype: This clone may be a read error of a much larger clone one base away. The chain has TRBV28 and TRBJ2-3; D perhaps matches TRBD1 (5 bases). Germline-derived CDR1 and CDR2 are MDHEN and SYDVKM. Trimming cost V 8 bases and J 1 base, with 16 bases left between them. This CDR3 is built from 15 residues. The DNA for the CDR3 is TGTGCCAGCGACCAGGACACTGGCGGCACAGATACGCAGTATTTT. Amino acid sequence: CASDQDTGGTDTQYF.

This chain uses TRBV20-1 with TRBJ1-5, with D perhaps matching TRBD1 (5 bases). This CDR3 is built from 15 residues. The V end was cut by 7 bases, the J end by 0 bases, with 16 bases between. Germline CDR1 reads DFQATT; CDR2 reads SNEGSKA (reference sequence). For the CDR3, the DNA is TGCAGTGTTCCGGTAGACAGTTATAGCAATCAGCCCCAGCATTTT. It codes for CSVPVDSYSNQPQHF.

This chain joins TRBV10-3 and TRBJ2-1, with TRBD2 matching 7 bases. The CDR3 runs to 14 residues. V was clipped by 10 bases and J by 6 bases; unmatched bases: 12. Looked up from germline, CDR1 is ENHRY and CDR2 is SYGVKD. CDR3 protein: CATGKRDQGNEQFF. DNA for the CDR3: TGTGCCACCGGGAAGCGGGACCAAGGCAATGAGCAGTTCTTC.

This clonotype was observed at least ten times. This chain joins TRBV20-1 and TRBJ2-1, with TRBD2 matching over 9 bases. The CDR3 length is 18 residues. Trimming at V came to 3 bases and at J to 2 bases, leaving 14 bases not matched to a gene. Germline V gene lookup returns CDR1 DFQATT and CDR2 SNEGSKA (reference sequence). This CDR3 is CSASVGGSGRRAYNEQFF. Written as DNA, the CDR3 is TGCAGTGCTAGTGTAGGAGGTAGCGGGAGAAGGGCCTACAATGAGCAGTTCTTC.

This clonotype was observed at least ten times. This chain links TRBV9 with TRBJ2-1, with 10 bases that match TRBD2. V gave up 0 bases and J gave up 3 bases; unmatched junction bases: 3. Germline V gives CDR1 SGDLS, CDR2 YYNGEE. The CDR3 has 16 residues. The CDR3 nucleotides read TGTGCCAGCAGCGTAGGTGCTAGCGGGAGCTACAATGAGCAGTTCTTC. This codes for CASSVGASGSYNEQFF.

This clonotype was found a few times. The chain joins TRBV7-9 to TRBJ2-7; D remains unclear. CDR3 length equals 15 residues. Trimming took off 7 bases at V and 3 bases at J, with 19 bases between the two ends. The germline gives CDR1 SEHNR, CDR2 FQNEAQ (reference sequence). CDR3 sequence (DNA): TGTGCCAGCACCGACCCCTCGGCACTCCGCTACGAGCAGTACTTC. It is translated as CASTDPSALRYEQYF.

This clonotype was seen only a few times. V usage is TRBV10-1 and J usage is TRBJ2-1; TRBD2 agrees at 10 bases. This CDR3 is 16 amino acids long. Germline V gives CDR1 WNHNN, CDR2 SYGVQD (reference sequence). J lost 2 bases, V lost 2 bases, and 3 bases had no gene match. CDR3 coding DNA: TGCGCCAGCAGTGAGGGAAGCGGGAGGGCCTACAATGAGCAGTTCTTC. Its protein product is CASSEGSGRAYNEQFF.

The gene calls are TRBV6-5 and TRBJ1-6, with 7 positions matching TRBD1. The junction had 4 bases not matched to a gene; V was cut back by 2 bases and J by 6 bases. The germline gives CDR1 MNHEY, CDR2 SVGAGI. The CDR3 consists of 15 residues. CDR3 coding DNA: TGTGCCAGCAGTTACGAGGACAGGACTAATTCACCCCTCCACTTT. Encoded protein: CASSYEDRTNSPLHF.